The clone carrying this T cell receptor beta chain has just a few counts. Unique molecular identifiers featured in how the TCRbeta library was prepared. TCRdb re-called the PCR reads with MiXCR, one entry per CDR3 protein. This table holds over 550,000 distinct CDR3 sequences, 8% to 11% found once. The source of the sample is a study of T-cell reconstitution after alpha-beta-depleted transplantation in children. This receptor was taken from a human donor who donated a stem cell graft to a child with acute myeloid leukemia. This material consisted of PBMCs from the stem cell graft donor, taken from the stem cell graft.

The CDR3 loop reads CASSLGGREGYTF. In nucleotides, the CDR3 is TGTGCCAGCAGCCTCGGAGGACGGGAAGGCTACACCTTC. This chain joins TRBV3-1 and TRBJ1-2, with D uncertain. Germline CDR1 LGHDT, CDR2 YNNKEL (reference sequence). The CDR3 sequence is 13 residues long. V dropped 4 bases and J dropped 8 bases, with 14 bases sitting between them.